This TCR beta chain was documented in a study of beta chain features in type 1 diabetes. Whole-study results and caveats: In every one of the four CD4+ subsets, TCRB CDR3s were moderately but significantly shorter in Type 1 diabetes patients.

TCRB transcripts that were expressed got sequenced, as all of the isolated RNA had been reverse transcribed. Libraries were prepared by immunoSEQ multiplex PCR; TCRdb keeps only in-frame clonotypes and omits some of them. The table has around 650,000 clones, under 15% seen once. Germline CDR1 is MDHEN and CDR2 is SYDVKM. The V gene end was trimmed by 3 bases and the J gene end by 3 bases; junction bases not matched to a gene: 0. The CDR3 extends over 13 amino acids. This clone was counted a few times. No antigen is known for it. Other DNA sequences in the same sample also yield this CDR3. The TCR originated in a man aged 25 to 40 with type 1 diabetes. The chain combines TRBV28 with TRBJ2-7; 9 bases are a match to TRBD1. Sequenced material: naive CD4+ T cells from blood. The CDR3 region is CASSLGQGYEQYF. In DNA, the CDR3 is TGTGCCAGCAGTTTGGGACAGGGCTACGAGCAGTACTTC.